The table lists the clone carrying this T cell receptor (beta chain) with many counts. Its antigen is as yet unknown. As the method for making TCR beta libraries, quantitative 5'-RACE with molecular barcodes was used. A single record per CDR3 protein comes from TCRdb applying MiXCR to the 5' RACE reads. The table has some 220,000 distinct CDR3 sequences, about 7% seen once. The data belong to a study of CD8 T cells in ankylosing spondylitis. The study's findings and limits: Characteristic of ankylosing spondylitis blood, it appeared, was a TCR beta motif comprising several highly homologous variants.

Input material: blood, either unsorted or a sorted T cell fraction (not recorded which). This receptor was taken from a male donor with ankylosing spondylitis.

CDR3 nucleotide sequence: TGTGCCAGCACCGGGACAGGAAGCTCCTACGAGCAGTACTTC. This translates into CASTGTGSSYEQYF. The chain employs TRBV6-1 and TRBJ2-7, with 8 bases fitting TRBD1. J lost 0 bases, V lost 7 bases, and 5 bases had no gene match. The CDR3 contains 14 residues. Germline V gives CDR1 MNHNS, CDR2 SASEGT.